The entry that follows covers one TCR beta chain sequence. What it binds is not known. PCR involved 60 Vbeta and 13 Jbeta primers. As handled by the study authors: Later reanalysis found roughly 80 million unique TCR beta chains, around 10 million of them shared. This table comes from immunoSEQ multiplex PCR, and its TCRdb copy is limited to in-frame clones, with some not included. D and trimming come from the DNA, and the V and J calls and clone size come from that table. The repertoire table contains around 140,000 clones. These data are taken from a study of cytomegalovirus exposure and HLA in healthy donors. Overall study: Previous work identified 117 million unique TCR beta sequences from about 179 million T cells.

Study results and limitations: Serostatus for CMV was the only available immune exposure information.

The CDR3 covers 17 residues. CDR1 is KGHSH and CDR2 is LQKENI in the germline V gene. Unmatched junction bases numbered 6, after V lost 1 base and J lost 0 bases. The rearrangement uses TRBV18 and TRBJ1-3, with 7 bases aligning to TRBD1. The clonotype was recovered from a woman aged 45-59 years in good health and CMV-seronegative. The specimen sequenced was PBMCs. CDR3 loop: CASSPLTGVPSGNTIYF. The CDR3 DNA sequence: TGTGCCAGCTCACCACTCACAGGGGTCCCCTCTGGAAACACCATATATTTT.